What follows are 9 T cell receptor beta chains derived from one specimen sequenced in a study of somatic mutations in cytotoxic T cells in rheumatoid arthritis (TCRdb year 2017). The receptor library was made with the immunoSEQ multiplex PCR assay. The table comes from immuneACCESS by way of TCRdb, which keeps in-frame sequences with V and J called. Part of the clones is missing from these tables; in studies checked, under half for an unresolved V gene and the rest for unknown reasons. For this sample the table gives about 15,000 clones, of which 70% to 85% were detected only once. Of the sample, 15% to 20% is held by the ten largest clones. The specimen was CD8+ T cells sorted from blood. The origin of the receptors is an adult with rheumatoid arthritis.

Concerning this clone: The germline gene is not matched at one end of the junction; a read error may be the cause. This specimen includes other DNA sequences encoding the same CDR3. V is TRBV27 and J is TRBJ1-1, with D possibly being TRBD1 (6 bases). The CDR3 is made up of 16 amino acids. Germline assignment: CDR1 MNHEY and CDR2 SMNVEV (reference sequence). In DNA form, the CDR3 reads TGTGCCAGCAGTTTAAGGGCAGGGGCGGGGGACACCGAAGCTTTCTTT. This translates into CASSLRAGAGDTEAFF.

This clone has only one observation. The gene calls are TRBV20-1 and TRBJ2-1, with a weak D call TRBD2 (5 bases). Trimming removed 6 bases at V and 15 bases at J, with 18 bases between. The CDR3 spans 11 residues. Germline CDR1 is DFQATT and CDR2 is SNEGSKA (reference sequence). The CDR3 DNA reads TGCAGTGCCCAAGGACTGGAACTGTCGTTCTTC. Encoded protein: CSAQGLELSFF.

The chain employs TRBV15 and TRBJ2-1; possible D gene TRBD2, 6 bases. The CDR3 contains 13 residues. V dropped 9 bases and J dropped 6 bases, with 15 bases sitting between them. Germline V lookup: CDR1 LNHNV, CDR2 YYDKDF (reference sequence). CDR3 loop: CATDRGIGNEQFF. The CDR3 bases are TGTGCCACGGACCGGGGGATTGGCAATGAGCAGTTCTTC. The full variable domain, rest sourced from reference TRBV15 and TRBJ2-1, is DAMVIQNPRYQVTQFGKPVTLSCSQTLNHNVMYWYQQKSSQAPKLLFHYYDKDFNNEADTPDNFQSRRPNTSFCFLDIRSPGLGDTAMYLCATDRGIGNEQFFGPGTRLTVL.

In DNA, the CDR3 is TGTGCCAGCAGCCAAGAGCCCGGGGGCCTCTCCTACGAGCAGTACTTC. Its translation: CASSQEPGGLSYEQYF. This chain uses TRBV4-2 with TRBJ2-7, with D perhaps assigned TRBD1 or TRBD2 (6 bases each). The germline V gene has CDR1 LGHNA and CDR2 YNFKEQ. V was pared by 0 bases and J by 0 bases, with 12 bases between. The CDR3 contains 16 residues.

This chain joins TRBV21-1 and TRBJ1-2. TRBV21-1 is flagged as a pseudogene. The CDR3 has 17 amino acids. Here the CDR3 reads CASSKGTANKTNYGYTF. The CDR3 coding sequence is TGTGCCAGCAGCAAAGGGACGGCAAATAAGACTAACTATGGCTACACCTTC.

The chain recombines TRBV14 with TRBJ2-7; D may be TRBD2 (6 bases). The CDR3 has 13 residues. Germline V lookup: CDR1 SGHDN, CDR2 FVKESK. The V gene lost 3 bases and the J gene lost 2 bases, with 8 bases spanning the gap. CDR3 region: CASSQWGAYEQYF. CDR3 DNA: TGTGCCAGCAGCCAGTGGGGGGCCTACGAGCAGTACTTC. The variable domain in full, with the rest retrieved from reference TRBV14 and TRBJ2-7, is EAGVTQFPSHSVIEKGQTVTLRCDPISGHDNLYWYRRVMGKEIKFLLHFVKESKQDESGMPNNRFLAERTGGTYSTLKVQPAELEDSGVYFCASSQWGAYEQYFGPGTRLTVT.

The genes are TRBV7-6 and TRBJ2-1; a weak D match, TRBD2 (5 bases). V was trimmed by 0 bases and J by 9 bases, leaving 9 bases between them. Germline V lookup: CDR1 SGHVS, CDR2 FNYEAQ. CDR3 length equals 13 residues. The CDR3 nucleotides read TGTGCCAGCAGCTTAGCGCTAGAGGGTGAGCAGTTCTTC. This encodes CASSLALEGEQFF. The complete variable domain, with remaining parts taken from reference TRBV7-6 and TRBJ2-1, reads GAGVSQSPRYKVTKRGQDVALRCDPISGHVSLYWYRQALGQGPEFLTYFNYEAQQDKSGLPNDRFSAERPEGSISTLTIQRTEQRDSAMYRCASSLALEGEQFFGPGTRLTVL.

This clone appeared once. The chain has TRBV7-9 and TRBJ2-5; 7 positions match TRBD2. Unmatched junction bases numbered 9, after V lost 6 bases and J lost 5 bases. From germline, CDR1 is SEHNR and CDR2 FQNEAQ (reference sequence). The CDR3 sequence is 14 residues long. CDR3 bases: TGTGCCAGCAGTACCGGGGGGACGTGGGAGACCCAGTACTTC. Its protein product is CASSTGGTWETQYF.

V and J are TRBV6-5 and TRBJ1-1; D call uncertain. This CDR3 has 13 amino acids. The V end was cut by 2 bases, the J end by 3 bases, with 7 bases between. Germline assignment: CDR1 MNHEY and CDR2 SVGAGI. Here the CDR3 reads CASSYSEYTEAFF. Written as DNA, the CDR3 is TGTGCCAGCAGTTACAGCGAATACACTGAAGCTTTCTTT.